This paragraph reports one T cell receptor beta chain. This sample was taken from a study of T-cell reconstitution after alpha-beta-depleted transplantation in children. CDR1 is ENHRY, CDR2 SYGVKD, per germline. CDR3 length: 14 amino acids. Trimming left V 4 bases short and J 1 base short, with 10 bases between. Library preparation (for TCRbeta) was performed with unique molecular identifiers. TCRdb analysed the PCR reads with MiXCR anew, one entry per CDR3 protein. Counted here are around 960,000 distinct CDR3 sequences, 25% to 35% occurring once; the ten biggest clones make up about 28%. This material consisted of PBMCs, mostly from graft donor cells, taken 360 days after TCRalphabeta/CD19-depleted stem cell transplant. The TCR comes from a boy under three years old who had a stem cell transplant for SCID, so the T cells may come from the graft donor. This sequence joins TRBV10-3 and TRBJ1-1; D not resolved. The CDR3 DNA reads TGTGCCATCAGTGGGGTCCTGAAGAACACTGAAGCTTTCTTT. Translated, it gives CAISGVLKNTEAFF.